One and the same sample provided the 21 T cell receptor beta chains below, sequenced in a study of CD8+ T cells in alopecia areata. The sample's treatment: oral pan-JAK inhibitor, 5-10 mg twice daily. cDNA reverse transcribed from extracted RNA served as the sequencing template. TCRdb's copy holds only in-frame clones and misses some; the assay was immunoSEQ multiplex PCR. The table records about 270,000 clones, about 62% of them present only once. Source: CD4+ T cells sorted from blood, taken at approximately week 51, from a patient treated with tofacitinib. These receptors were collected from a human donor with alopecia areata.

This sequence joins TRBV30 and TRBJ2-6; no clear D gene. Trimming removed 3 bases from V and 1 base from J, with 4 bases in between. The CDR3 spans 13 residues. Germline V CDR1 and CDR2: GTSNPN, SVGIG (reference sequence). CDR3 coding DNA: TGTGCCTGGAGGGATTCTGGGGCCAACGTCCTGACTTTC. Translated, it gives CAWRDSGANVLTF.

This clone has more than one count but fewer than ten. This chain joins TRBV6-6 and TRBJ1-2, with TRBD1 as a possible D gene (5 bases). Trimming cost V 3 bases and J 6 bases, with 17 bases left between them. This CDR3 contains 15 residues. The V gene's germline CDR1 is MNHNY and CDR2 SVGAGI (reference sequence). The DNA of the CDR3 is TGTGCCAGCAGTTATGCGGCCGGGCAGGGAAATGGCTACACCTTC. Protein sequence: CASSYAAGQGNGYTF.

Notes on this clone: The germline gene is not matched at one end of the junction; a read error may be the cause. The chain carries TRBV7-7 and TRBJ2-5; D is perhaps TRBD2 (6 bases). CDR3 length: 15 residues. Looked up from germline, CDR1 is SSHAT and CDR2 is FNYEAQ (reference sequence). The CDR3 is CASTRYPGEQETQYF. The CDR3 coding sequence is TGTGCTAGCACCCGGTACCCGGGGGAGCAAGAGACCCAGTACTTC. Together with reference TRBV7-7 and TRBJ2-5, the CDR3 gives the full variable domain: GAGVSQSPRYKVTKRGQDVTLRCDPISSHATLYWYQQALGQGPEFLTYFNYEAQPDKSGLPSDRFSAERPEGSISTLTIQRTEQRDSAMYRCASTRYPGEQETQYFGPGTRLLVL.

The genes are TRBV29-1 and TRBJ2-1, with 11 bases lining up with TRBD2. Germline V lookup: CDR1 SQVTM, CDR2 ANQGSEA. Trimming cost V 2 bases and J 3 bases; bases outside gene matches: 3. The CDR3 sequence is 15 residues long. The CDR3 reads CSVEKTSGVYNEQFF. The CDR3 DNA follows: TGCAGCGTTGAAAAGACTAGCGGGGTCTACAATGAGCAGTTCTTC.

The CDR3 region is CASSESGTSGSYEQYF. CDR3 nucleotide sequence: TGTGCCAGCAGTGAATCTGGGACTAGCGGCTCCTACGAGCAGTACTTC. This chain connects TRBV25-1 to TRBJ2-7; 11 bases align to TRBD2. CDR3 length: 16 amino acids. CDR1 and CDR2 from the germline V gene are MGHDK and SYGVNS. Trimming cost V 1 base and J 0 bases; bases outside gene matches: 2.

This clone was found a few times. The chain joins TRBV5-1 to TRBJ2-7; possible D gene TRBD1, 6 bases. The CDR3 spans 13 residues. V lost 0 bases and J lost 3, with 7 bases in between. Germline CDR1 and CDR2: SGHRS and YFSETQ. DNA of the CDR3: TGCGCCAGCAGCTTGGGACAGGTCTACGAGCAGTACTTC. Its protein product is CASSLGQVYEQYF.

Points on this clone: Other DNA sequences from this sample encode an identical CDR3 as well. V usage is TRBV29-1 and J usage is TRBJ2-7; 9 nucleotides line up with TRBD1. V was pared by 6 bases and J by 2 bases, with 2 bases of the junction left unmatched. CDR1 and CDR2 from the germline V gene are SQVTM and ANQGSEA. The CDR3 contains 12 residues. The CDR3 is CSVRDRAYEQYF. The CDR3 DNA follows: TGCAGCGTGAGGGACAGGGCCTACGAGCAGTACTTC.

J is TRBJ2-7 and V is TRBV10-1; 10 bases match TRBD2. In germline, CDR1 is WNHNN, CDR2 SYGVQD (reference sequence). With V trimmed by 8 bases and J by 5 bases, 0 bases remained unmatched. The CDR3 runs to 11 residues. CDR3: CASGTSDEQYF. CDR3 bases: TGCGCCAGCGGGACTAGCGACGAGCAGTACTTC.

This sequence joins TRBV29-1 and TRBJ1-1; 7 nucleotides agree with TRBD1. This CDR3 has 13 amino acids. Germline assignment: CDR1 SQVTM and CDR2 ANQGSEA. J was trimmed by 0 bases and V by 7 bases; bases with no gene match: 5. In DNA form, the CDR3 reads TGCAGCGCCCCGGGACAGTTGAACACTGAAGCTTTCTTT. Amino acids: CSAPGQLNTEAFF.

This chain uses TRBV30 with TRBJ2-3; D not resolved. Germline V gene data show CDR1 as GTSNPN and CDR2 as SVGIG (reference sequence). Trimming shortened V by 0 bases and J by 4 bases, and 5 bases separated the two germline ends. This CDR3 contains 12 residues. CDR3 nucleotide sequence: TGTGCCTGGAGTGTAGATGCAGATACGCAGTATTTT. It is translated as CAWSVDADTQYF.

The chain couples TRBV30 to TRBJ2-7, with D tentatively TRBD1 or TRBD2 (5 bases each). The V end lost 4 bases, the J end lost 2 bases, and 15 bases lay between the germline ends. The CDR3 has 14 residues. Germline CDR1 and CDR2: GTSNPN and SVGIG (reference sequence). Written as DNA, the CDR3 is TGTGCCTGGACGGGGCGTGGCAGGGCCTACGAGCAGTACTTC. It codes for CAWTGRGRAYEQYF.

The rearrangement joins TRBV5-1 to TRBJ2-5; 8 bases are shared with TRBD1. V lost 3 bases to trimming and J lost 1 base; unmatched junction nucleotides: 2. CDR1 and CDR2 (germline): SGHRS, YFSETQ. CDR3 length equals 14 residues. The CDR3 region has the DNA TGCGCCAGCAGCTGGCAGGGGGCCCAAGAGACCCAGTACTTC. It codes for CASSWQGAQETQYF.

The gene calls are TRBV30 and TRBJ1-1, with D unresolved. CDR1 is GTSNPN and CDR2 is SVGIG in the germline V gene (reference sequence). The CDR3 sequence is 13 residues long. Trimming pared 2 bases from V and 10 bases from J, leaving 17 bases between. The CDR3 is CAWSPLDPGGAFF. In DNA, the CDR3 is TGTGCCTGGAGTCCCCTCGACCCTGGTGGAGCTTTCTTT.

This clone was recorded only once. The chain carries TRBV15 and TRBJ1-6; tentative D call: TRBD1 (5 bases). CDR1 and CDR2 (germline): LNHNV, YYDKDF (reference sequence). The CDR3 length is 15 residues. The V gene lost 2 bases and the J gene lost 10 bases, with 15 bases spanning the gap. The CDR3 is CATSRSGKVESPLHF. The CDR3 nucleotides read TGTGCCACCAGCAGATCAGGGAAGGTTGAGTCACCCCTCCACTTT.

The chain recombines TRBV13 with TRBJ2-3, with D possibly being TRBD1 (5 bases). Trimming pared 5 bases from V and 8 bases from J, leaving 20 bases between. This CDR3 contains 15 residues. Germline CDR1 and CDR2: PRHDT and FYEKMQ (reference sequence). The CDR3 coding sequence is TGTGCCAGCAGCCGCAAGGGGCATGATGGTGTTACGCAGTATTTT. It encodes CASSRKGHDGVTQYF.

This chain uses TRBV5-1 with TRBJ2-7; D tentatively fits TRBD1 or TRBD2 (5 bases each). CDR1 is SGHRS and CDR2 is YFSETQ in the germline V gene. The CDR3 covers 12 residues. The V gene lost 1 base and the J gene lost 6 bases, with 8 bases spanning the gap. In nucleotides, the CDR3 is TGCGCCAGCAGCTTGCGGGGACGCGAGCAGTACTTC. This gives the protein CASSLRGREQYF.

This clone has a handful of counts. This chain uses TRBV7-2 with TRBJ2-5, with D perhaps given as TRBD1 or TRBD2 (5 bases each). Trimming removed 5 bases from V and 0 bases from J, with 16 bases in between. The germline gives CDR1 SGHTA, CDR2 FQGNSA. The CDR3 is made up of 16 amino acids. CDR3 coding DNA: TGTGCCAGCAGCCCGGGTATGGGGGAGTACCAAGAGACCCAGTACTTC. Translated: CASSPGMGEYQETQYF.

This rearrangement joins TRBV5-1 to TRBJ2-1, with no clear D. Germline V gives CDR1 SGHRS, CDR2 YFSETQ. V was shortened by 3 bases and J by 2 bases, with 15 bases between the two germline ends. The CDR3 is made up of 16 amino acids. The CDR3, as DNA: TGCGCCAGCAGCTATTCGCCCGCGACGGCCTACAATGAGCAGTTCTTC. The encoded protein is CASSYSPATAYNEQFF. The whole variable domain, filled in from reference TRBV5-1 and TRBJ2-1, reads KAGVTQTPRYLIKTRGQQVTLSCSPISGHRSVSWYQQTPGQGLQFLFEYFSETQRNKGNFPGRFSGRQFSNSRSEMNVSTLELGDSALYLCASSYSPATAYNEQFFGPGTRLTVL.

CDR3 residues: CASSSLPSYNEQFF. The DNA for the CDR3 is TGTGCCAGCAGCTCCCTCCCCTCCTACAATGAGCAGTTCTTC. V gene TRBV7-2 combines with J gene TRBJ2-1; D is undetermined. Germline lookup yields CDR1 SGHTA and CDR2 FQGNSA. V was shortened by 4 bases and J by 0 bases, with 7 bases between the two germline ends. This CDR3 has 14 residues.

The gene calls are TRBV4-1 and TRBJ2-1; TRBD2 is a possible D gene (5 bases). CDR3 length: 18 amino acids. Germline CDR1 reads MGHRA; CDR2 reads YSYEKL. V lost 1 base, J lost 2 bases, and 18 bases lay in between. Here the CDR3 DNA reads TGCGCCAGCAGCCAAGGGCTACTACGGGGTGGGGCCTACAATGAGCAGTTCTTC. Protein sequence: CASSQGLLRGGAYNEQFF.

This clone was recorded many times. The V call is TRBV10-3, the J call TRBJ1-2; weak D call: TRBD1 (6 bases). The V gene's germline CDR1 is ENHRY and CDR2 SYGVKD. CDR3 length: 13 residues. The V end lost 6 bases, the J end lost 4 bases, and 12 bases lay between the germline ends. CDR3 nucleotide sequence: TGTGCCATCAGAGGACAGACCGGCTATGGCTACACCTTC. Translating it yields CAIRGQTGYGYTF.